Listed below are T cell receptor beta chains from one sample, sequenced in a study of blood T cell repertoires in COVID-19. Repertoires were generated with immunoSEQ multiplex PCR, while TCRdb's copy carries only in-frame clones and drops some. The table records about 480,000 clones, roughly 90% of them present only once. Material for sequencing was PBMCs or T cells enriched from blood (not recorded which). The receptors originated from a woman aged 35 to 49 who had recovered from COVID-19. CDR3s include the opening cysteine and the closing phenylalanine or tryptophan. D genes are given only for firm matches. For some rows the clone size is stated as once, few or many, or as a class when expanded; others skip it.

size	J	V	length	D	CDR3	DNA
once	TRBJ1-1	TRBV7-9	16	TRBD1	CASSLPPTTGWTEAFF	TGTGCCAGCAGCTTGCCCCCCACGACAGGGTGGACTGAAGCTTTCTTT
-	TRBJ1-5	TRBV6-2/TRBV6-3	16	-	CASSYRGKHSNQPQHF	TGTGCCAGCAGTTACCGCGGTAAGCATAGCAATCAGCCCCAGCATTTT
-	TRBJ1-5	TRBV5-8	11	-	CASSLREPQHF	TGTGCCAGCAGCTTGCGGGAGCCCCAGCATTTT
-	TRBJ1-6	TRBV27	16	TRBD1	CASSPRTGQVNSPLHF	TGTGCCAGCAGTCCGCGCACGGGACAGGTCAATTCACCCCTCCACTTT
-	TRBJ1-2	TRBV5-5	14	TRBD1	CASSLGTGFYGYTF	TGTGCCAGCAGCCTCGGGACAGGTTTTTATGGCTACACCTTC
-	TRBJ2-3	TRBV19	15	TRBD1	CASTRDRGMVDTQYF	TGTGCCAGTACCCGGGACAGGGGGATGGTAGATACGCAGTATTTT
-	TRBJ1-2	TRBV7-9	11	-	CASSPFYGYTF	TGTGCCAGCAGCCCCTTCTATGGCTACACCTTC
once	TRBJ1-1	TRBV6-5	14	-	CASKKQGLNTEAFF	TGTGCCAGCAAGAAGCAGGGTCTGAACACTGAAGCTTTCTTT
-	TRBJ1-2	TRBV3-1/TRBV3-2	18	TRBD1	CASSQDRMGTEQNYGYTF	TGTGCCAGCAGCCAAGACCGTATGGGGACAGAGCAAAACTATGGCTACACCTTC
-	TRBJ1-2	TRBV10-3	12	-	CATARDPSGYTF	TGTGCCACCGCGAGGGATCCTTCCGGCTACACCTTC
-	TRBJ2-2	TRBV29-1	17	TRBD2	CSVGRLAGGVDTGELFF	TGCAGCGTGGGTAGACTAGCGGGAGGGGTCGACACCGGGGAGCTGTTTTTT
few	TRBJ1-6	TRBV2	14	-	CASRPDSWGSPLHF	TGTGCCAGCAGGCCGGACAGCTGGGGTTCACCCCTCCACTTT
-	TRBJ1-1	TRBV18	13	-	CASTDTENTEAFF	TGTGCCAGCACTGACACTGAGAACACTGAAGCTTTCTTT
once	TRBJ1-4	TRBV19	14	-	CASSMGSFNEKLFF	TGTGCCAGTAGTATGGGCAGTTTTAATGAAAAACTGTTTTTT
-	TRBJ2-3	TRBV24-1	15	TRBD2	CATSNSLAGVDTQYF	TGTGCCACCAGTAACAGTCTAGCGGGAGTTGATACGCAGTATTTT
-	TRBJ1-1	TRBV4-1	15	TRBD1	CASSHPGQGLTEAFF	TGCGCCAGCAGCCACCCGGGACAGGGACTCACTGAAGCTTTCTTT
once	TRBJ2-1	TRBV6-4	13	-	CASSVSSDNEQFF	TGTGCCAGCAGTGTGTCTTCCGACAATGAGCAGTTCTTC
-	TRBJ2-3	TRBV6-2/TRBV6-3	16	TRBD2	CASSPTSGRILDTQYF	TGTGCCAGCAGCCCTACTAGCGGGAGGATTTTGGATACGCAGTATTTT